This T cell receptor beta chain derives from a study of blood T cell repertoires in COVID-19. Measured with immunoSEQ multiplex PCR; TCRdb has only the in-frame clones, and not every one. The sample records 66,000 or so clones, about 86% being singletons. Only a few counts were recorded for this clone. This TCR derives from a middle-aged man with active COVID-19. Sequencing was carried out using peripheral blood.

The CDR3 DNA reads as TGTGCCAGCAGTTCCAGGACAGGGCTGGAGGCCCTCCACTTT. It specifies CASSSRTGLEALHF. This chain uses TRBV2 with TRBJ1-6; 8 nucleotides agree with TRBD1. Trimming removed 5 bases from V and 14 bases from J; junction bases left unmatched: 11. The germline V gene has CDR1 SNHLY and CDR2 FYNNEI. The CDR3 has 14 amino acids.